One and the same sample provided the 32 T cell receptor beta chains below, sequenced in a study of low-dose radiotherapy and immunotherapy resistance in tumors. Covering alpha and beta chains, TRAV- and TRBV-specific primers were used for the first-strand cDNA. Using a constant-region primer together with a V-primer adapter, TCRs were subjected to about 20 PCR cycles of amplification. TCRdb redid the calling of the reads with MiXCR, one entry per CDR3 protein. Here the sample spans about 84,000 distinct CDR3 sequences, over 15% being singletons. Noted time point: after trial treatment. Treatment reported: LDRT plus nivolumab, ipilimumab, low-dose cyclophosphamide and aspirin (RACIN trial). The sequencing used PBMCs, collected after low-dose radiotherapy plus immunotherapy. These receptor sequences come from a male donor with prostate cancer.

This clonotype was observed at least ten times. This chain connects TRBV4-2 to TRBJ2-1; D is possibly TRBD1 (5 bases). There are 13 residues in the CDR3. V lost 0 bases and J 8 bases, leaving 8 bases between the germline ends. Per germline, CDR1 LGHNA and CDR2 YNFKEQ. CDR3: CASSQELRDEQFF. The CDR3 nucleotides read TGTGCCAGCAGCCAAGAACTCAGGGATGAGCAGTTCTTC.

This clonotype appeared many times. The chain couples TRBV4-3 to TRBJ2-1; 9 positions agree with TRBD2. The ends lost 4 bases at V and 16 bases at J; junction bases unmatched: 11. Germline V CDR1 and CDR2: LGHNA, YSLEER. The length of the CDR3 is 13 residues. The CDR3 DNA follows: TGCGCCAGCAGCCGGGAGTTAGCGGGAGTATGTTTCTTC. This gives the protein CASSRELAGVCFF.

This clonotype showed up many times. This chain connects TRBV7-3 to TRBJ2-1; the match to TRBD2 covers 13 bases. CDR1 and CDR2 from the germline V gene are SGHTA and FQGTGA. V shed 4 bases and J 9 bases; nucleotides not matched to a gene: 6. The CDR3 covers 15 residues. The DNA for the CDR3 is TGTGCCAGCAGCTCGTCAGGACTAGCGGGAGCTGAGCAGTTCTTC. This codes for CASSSSGLAGAEQFF.

This clonotype showed up just once. This chain joins TRBV20-1 and TRBJ2-3; D call uncertain. Looked up from germline, CDR1 is DFQATT and CDR2 is SNEGSKA (reference sequence). Trimming stripped 6 bases from V and 4 bases from J, with 11 bases between. This CDR3 comprises 12 residues. In DNA, the CDR3 is TGCAGTGCCCGGGCCCCCTCAGATACGCAGTATTTT. Residues: CSARAPSDTQYF.

This clonotype was recorded many times. CDR3 in amino acids: CASSLNLGELFF. The DNA for the CDR3 is TGCGCCAGCAGCTTGAACCTCGGGGAGCTGTTTTTT. The rearrangement joins TRBV5-1 to TRBJ2-2; D gene ambiguous. Trimming removed 1 base at V and 7 bases at J, with 5 bases between. Germline CDR1 SGHRS, CDR2 YFSETQ. The length of the CDR3 is 12 residues.

In its sample, this clonotype was seen many times. V usage is TRBV19 and J usage is TRBJ2-7; no clear D. V gave up 6 bases and J gave up 3 bases, with 12 bases separating them. The germline CDR1 and CDR2 sequences are LNHDA and SQIVND (reference sequence). This CDR3 has 13 amino acids. The CDR3 coding sequence is TGTGCCAGTAGGGAGCCTTCCAGCTACGAGCAGTACTTC. Residues: CASREPSSYEQYF. Variable domain in full (rest from reference TRBV19 and TRBJ2-7): DGGITQSPKYLFRKEGQNVTLSCEQNLNHDAMYWYRQDPGQGLRLIYYSQIVNDFQKGDIAEGYSVSREKKESFPLTVTSAQKNPTAFYLCASREPSSYEQYFGPGTRLTVT.

This clonotype has a handful of counts. The V call is TRBV20-1, the J call TRBJ2-3, with TRBD1 matching 7 bases. The CDR3 contains 13 residues. CDR1 is DFQATT and CDR2 is SNEGSKA in the germline V gene (reference sequence). V was pared by 3 bases and J by 4 bases, with 4 bases of the junction left unmatched. The CDR3 is CSASEGGPDTQYF. CDR3 bases: TGCAGTGCTAGTGAAGGGGGCCCAGATACGCAGTATTTT.

This clonotype was counted many times. This chain connects TRBV29-1 to TRBJ1-3; D ambiguous. The CDR3 length is 13 residues. The germline V and J ends were trimmed by 2 bases and 0 bases, with 5 bases remaining between them. Germline lookup yields CDR1 SQVTM and CDR2 ANQGSEA. The CDR3 region is CSVERNSGNTIYF. CDR3 coding DNA: TGCAGCGTTGAAAGGAACTCTGGAAACACCATATATTTT.

The table lists this clonotype with many counts. The chain combines TRBV5-5 with TRBJ2-1, with a tentative D call TRBD2 (6 bases). The V and J ends lost 3 bases and 4 bases respectively, with 11 bases between them. Germline assignment: CDR1 SGHKS and CDR2 YYEKEE (reference sequence). The CDR3 length is 14 residues. CDR3 sequence: CASSYPSGYNEQFF. Written as DNA, the CDR3 is TGTGCCAGCAGCTATCCCAGCGGGTACAATGAGCAGTTCTTC.

This clonotype was counted ten times or more. The chain recombines TRBV4-3 with TRBJ1-1; 7 bases agree with TRBD1. J was trimmed by 7 bases and V by 6 bases; bases with no gene match: 5. The CDR3 is 12 residues long. CDR1 LGHNA and CDR2 YSLEER come from the germline V gene. The CDR3 sequence: CASRSGGSEAFF. DNA for the CDR3: TGCGCCAGCAGGTCAGGGGGAAGTGAAGCTTTCTTT.

Here the CDR3 reads CASSPLQLAVSYNEQFF. The DNA for the CDR3 is TGTGCCAGCAGTCCACTCCAGCTAGCGGTCTCCTACAATGAGCAGTTCTTC. The rearrangement uses TRBV28 and TRBJ2-1, with 7 positions matching TRBD2. This CDR3 comprises 17 residues. J lost 0 bases, V lost 5 bases, and 10 bases had no gene match. Germline CDR1 reads MDHEN; CDR2 reads SYDVKM. The whole variable domain, filled in from reference TRBV28 and TRBJ2-1, reads DVKVTQSSRYLVKRTGEKVFLECVQDMDHENMFWYRQDPGLGLRLIYFSYDVKMKEKGDIPEGYSVSREKKERFSLILESASTNQTSMYLCASSPLQLAVSYNEQFFGPGTRLTVL.

This clonotype has a count of ten or more. This chain uses TRBV29-1 with TRBJ2-2; D gene unclear. CDR3 length equals 12 residues. Germline V gene sequence: CDR1 SQVTM, CDR2 ANQGSEA. V dropped 6 bases and J dropped 3 bases, with 8 bases sitting between them. The CDR3 nucleotides read TGCAGCGTGGTCGGCGACACCGGGGAGCTGTTTTTT. This gives the protein CSVVGDTGELFF.

The table lists this clonotype with many counts. V is TRBV2 and J is TRBJ2-2; D unclear. The CDR3 spans 15 residues. The V end was cut by 9 bases, the J end by 0 bases, with 14 bases between. Germline CDR1 reads SNHLY; CDR2 reads FYNNEI. The CDR3 DNA sequence: TGTGCCAGTAATCTCGGATCCGCGAACACCGGGGAGCTGTTTTTT. Translating it yields CASNLGSANTGELFF.

As concerns this clonotype: The likely explanation is a read error, given a far larger clone one base away. The chain combines TRBV26 with TRBJ2-7; whether TRBD1, the table's D call, matches the DNA was not checked. TRBV26 is annotated as a pseudogene. The length of the CDR3 is 15 residues. The CDR3 coding sequence is TGTGCCAGCTGTTATCCACGGACAGGCCACTACGAGCAGTACTTC. Amino acid sequence: CASCYPRTGHYEQYF.

Only a few counts were recorded for this clonotype. The V and J genes are TRBV10-3 and TRBJ2-7, with D perhaps TRBD1 (6 bases). Trimming took 1 base from V and 2 from J, leaving 9 bases between them. The germline gives CDR1 ENHRY, CDR2 SYGVKD. The CDR3 is 14 residues long. CDR3 nucleotide sequence: TGTGCCATCAGTGAGTACCAGGGGACCTACGAGCAGTACTTC. It translates to CAISEYQGTYEQYF.

This clonotype was detected a few times. The J gene is TRBJ2-5, the V gene TRBV4-1; no firm D call. V was pared by 0 bases and J by 7 bases, with 12 bases between. Germline CDR1 MGHRA, CDR2 YSYEKL. This CDR3 region has 14 residues. CDR3 loop: CASSQDGRKGTQYF. DNA of the CDR3: TGCGCCAGCAGCCAAGATGGCCGGAAAGGGACCCAGTACTTC.

At least ten counts were recorded for this clonotype. The chain is built from TRBV6-2 or TRBV6-3 and TRBJ1-6; perhaps TRBD1 as D (5 bases). The V end was cut by 4 bases, the J end by 5 bases, with 18 bases between. Germline V gene lookup returns CDR1 MNHEY and CDR2 SVGEGT. The CDR3 sequence is 17 residues long. DNA of the CDR3: TGTGCCAGCAGTTGGGACCGCCCCGGTGTGGATAATTCACCCCTCCACTTT. It yields the protein CASSWDRPGVDNSPLHF.

About this clonotype itself: A read error is the likely source, as a far larger clone sits one nucleotide away. The chain joins TRBV6-5 to TRBJ2-3; 9 nucleotides align to TRBD1. Germline values: CDR1 MNHEY, CDR2 SVGAGI. The CDR3 loop spans 16 amino acids. The CDR3 region is CVSSPAGQGVADTQYF. Written as DNA, the CDR3 is TGTGTCAGCAGCCCAGCGGGACAGGGAGTCGCAGATACGCAGTATTTT.

This clonotype was counted at least ten times. This chain joins TRBV28 and TRBJ1-3; D call uncertain. In germline, CDR1 is MDHEN, CDR2 SYDVKM. The CDR3 totals 16 residues. Trimming cost V 8 bases and J 0 bases, with 17 bases left between them. The CDR3: CASGAQLVRSGNTIYF. The CDR3 DNA is TGTGCCAGCGGCGCACAGCTAGTCCGCTCTGGAAACACCATATATTTT.

The table lists this clonotype with many counts. The rearrangement links TRBV12-3 or TRBV12-4 to TRBJ2-1; weak D call: TRBD2 (5 bases). Trimming shortened V by 6 bases and J by 5 bases, and 11 bases separated the two germline ends. This CDR3 region has 13 residues. The CDR3: CASRKRVDNEQFF. CDR3 in DNA: TGTGCCAGCAGGAAGAGGGTGGACAATGAGCAGTTCTTC.

This clonotype occurred many times. The V gene is TRBV20-1, the J gene TRBJ2-1, with TRBD2 identical over 12 bases. This CDR3 spans 15 amino acids. Per the germline V gene, CDR1 is DFQATT and CDR2 is SNEGSKA (reference sequence). V lost 3 bases to trimming and J lost 0 bases; unmatched junction nucleotides: 0. CDR3 bases: TGCAGTGCTAGGACTAGCGGGAGCTCCTACAATGAGCAGTTCTTC. Amino acid sequence: CSARTSGSSYNEQFF.

This clonotype was detected many times. The chain combines TRBV19 with TRBJ2-3; D gene uncertain. The V and J ends lost 6 bases and 6 bases respectively, with 13 bases between them. This CDR3 contains 13 residues. CDR1 and CDR2 (germline): LNHDA, SQIVND (reference sequence). CDR3 DNA: TGTGCCAGTAGCATAAGTATAAGGGATACGCAGTATTTT. Its translation: CASSISIRDTQYF. Supplemented by reference TRBV19 and TRBJ2-3, the full variable domain reads DGGITQSPKYLFRKEGQNVTLSCEQNLNHDAMYWYRQDPGQGLRLIYYSQIVNDFQKGDIAEGYSVSREKKESFPLTVTSAQKNPTAFYLCASSISIRDTQYFGPGTRLTVL.

This clonotype was counted ten times or more. V gene TRBV7-9 combines with J gene TRBJ1-1; D may be TRBD1 (6 bases). V lost 2 bases to trimming and J lost 0 bases, with 7 bases between them. This CDR3 is 14 amino acids long. Germline V gene sequence: CDR1 SEHNR, CDR2 FQNEAQ (reference sequence). CDR3 nucleotides: TGTGCCAGCAGCTTACGGACAGTGAACACTGAAGCTTTCTTT. Translated, it gives CASSLRTVNTEAFF.

This clonotype was counted at least ten times. The chain joins TRBV10-3 to TRBJ1-1, with D uncertain. Trimming removed 0 bases at V and 6 bases at J, with 11 bases between. CDR1 is ENHRY, CDR2 SYGVKD, per germline. This CDR3 has 14 amino acids. The CDR3 DNA reads as TGTGCCATCAGTGAGTCGAGTGGCCGCGCTGAAGCTTTCTTT. The encoded protein is CAISESSGRAEAFF.

This clonotype was counted ten times or more. This rearrangement joins TRBV5-8 to TRBJ2-1; 10 nucleotides match TRBD2. CDR1 and CDR2 from the germline V gene are SGHTS and YDEGEE. This CDR3 has 16 residues. Trimming at V came to 0 bases and at J to 9 bases, leaving 9 bases not matched to a gene. The CDR3 spells CASSLARNSGRFEQFF. The CDR3 DNA follows: TGTGCCAGCAGCTTGGCTCGCAATAGCGGGAGGTTTGAGCAGTTCTTC. The full variable domain, rest sourced from reference TRBV5-8 and TRBJ2-1, is EAGVTQSPTHLIKTRGQQATLRCSPISGHTSVYWYQQALGLGLQFLLWYDEGEERNRGNFPPRFSGRQFPNYSSELNVNALELEDSALYLCASSLARNSGRFEQFFGPGTRLTVL.

The table lists this clonotype with many counts. The J gene is TRBJ2-7, the V gene TRBV7-8, with 9 bases identical to TRBD1. Trimming removed 0 bases from V and 5 bases from J; junction bases left unmatched: 8. This CDR3 region has 16 residues. Germline V gene sequence: CDR1 SGHVS, CDR2 FQNEAQ. The CDR3 sequence: CASSLAYGTGSNEQYF. CDR3 sequence (DNA): TGTGCCAGCAGCTTAGCCTACGGGACAGGGAGCAACGAGCAGTACTTC.

The V call is TRBV27, the J call TRBJ2-7, with D hard to call. Germline-derived CDR1 and CDR2 are MNHEY and SMNVEV (reference sequence). The V and J ends lost 3 bases and 0 bases respectively, with 9 bases between them. CDR3 length: 14 residues. In nucleotides, the CDR3 is TGTGCCAGCAGTTTGGGGTACAGCTCCTACGAGCAGTACTTC. Protein sequence: CASSLGYSSYEQYF.

This clonotype was recorded at least ten times. J is TRBJ2-1 and V is TRBV7-2; 9 bases are a match to TRBD2. The germline V gene has CDR1 SGHTA and CDR2 FQGNSA. This CDR3 is built from 14 residues. The trim removed 2 bases at V and 7 bases at J, leaving 3 bases unmatched. The CDR3: CASSLKTSGNEQFF. As DNA, the CDR3 is TGTGCCAGCAGCTTAAAAACTAGCGGGAATGAGCAGTTCTTC.

This clonotype showed up many times. CDR3 nucleotide sequence: TGTGCCAGCAGCACGGTACAGGGTCGAACCTACGAGCAGTACTTC. Translating gives CASSTVQGRTYEQYF. This rearrangement joins TRBV11-2 to TRBJ2-7, with D possibly being TRBD1 (6 bases). The ends were cut back, 5 bases at V and 2 bases at J, with 16 bases in the middle. Per the germline V gene, CDR1 is SGHAT and CDR2 is FQNNGV. The CDR3 sequence is 15 residues long.

This clonotype was recorded many times. The V call is TRBV6-2 or TRBV6-3, the J call TRBJ2-7, with D hard to call. Germline V lookup: CDR1 MNHEY, CDR2 SVGEGT. V lost 2 bases and J 2 bases, leaving 1 base between the germline ends. The CDR3 contains 11 residues. CDR3 sequence reads: CASSYTYEQYF. The DNA of the CDR3 is TGTGCCAGCAGTTACACCTACGAGCAGTACTTC.

As for this clonotype: One base separates it from a far larger clone, so it is likely a read error. The V gene is TRBV4-3, the J gene TRBJ2-5, with 9 bases that match TRBD2. Per the germline V gene, CDR1 is LGHNA and CDR2 is YSLEER. The CDR3 sequence is 17 residues long. Trimming removed 0 bases from V and 11 bases from J; junction bases left unmatched: 16. CDR3 residues: CASSQDTGASGIGEQYF. As DNA, the CDR3 is TGCGCCAGCAGCCAAGATACCGGAGCTAGCGGGATAGGAGAGCAGTACTTC.

This clonotype was counted ten times or more. The gene calls are TRBV29-1 and TRBJ2-1; D is uncertain. The germline gives CDR1 SQVTM, CDR2 ANQGSEA. The CDR3 is 13 residues long. Trimming shortened V by 0 bases and J by 4 bases, and 7 bases separated the two germline ends. This CDR3 reads CSVEDYRYNEQFF. The CDR3 nucleotides read TGCAGCGTTGAAGACTACCGGTACAATGAGCAGTTCTTC.